Each of the 10 T cell receptor beta chains below was sequenced from the same sample in a study of regulatory T cells in long-lasting Graves disease. Investigators prepared the TCR beta libraries by applying iRepertoire HTBI primers and Arm-PCR of CDR3 regions. MiXCR, run by TCRdb on the multiplex PCR reads, gives a single entry per CDR3 protein. The sample lists around 450,000 distinct CDR3 sequences, about 22% occurring once. This sample's time point: persistent/refractory GD, antithyroid drugs over 5 years with positive TRAb. PBMC RNA served as the TCR library source. The sample was peripheral blood mononuclear cells (PBMCs), taken when the disease was refractory, from a patient treated with antithyroid drugs. Receptors were obtained from a female donor with Graves disease.

In this sample, this clonotype turned up many times. The CDR3 loop reads CASSRDRGDWTEAFF. The CDR3, as DNA: TGTGCCAGCAGTCGGGACAGGGGGGATTGGACTGAAGCTTTCTTT. The J gene is TRBJ1-1, the V gene TRBV2, with 11 bases aligning to TRBD1. V lost 5 bases and J lost 5; bases outside the gene matches: 7. CDR1 and CDR2 from the germline V gene are SNHLY and FYNNEI. The CDR3 is 15 amino acids.

CDR3 coding DNA: TGCGCCAGCAGCATGGGACAGGATAATTCACCCCTCCACTTT. It codes for CASSMGQDNSPLHF. J is TRBJ1-6 and V is TRBV5-1; 8 bases are a match to TRBD1. V shed 4 bases, J shed 5 bases, and the junction held 2 bases outside the gene matches. The length of the CDR3 is 14 residues. Germline V gene sequence: CDR1 SGHRS, CDR2 YFSETQ.

This clonotype was seen many times. The rearrangement links TRBV28 to TRBJ1-4; D uncertain. This CDR3 has 14 residues. V was pared by 6 bases and J by 0 bases, with 8 bases between. CDR1 MDHEN and CDR2 SYDVKM come from the germline V gene. The CDR3 sequence is CASSLSTTNEKLFF. The CDR3 nucleotides read TGTGCCAGCAGCCTAAGTACAACTAATGAAAAACTGTTTTTT.

This clonotype was found a few times. The chain uses TRBV7-9 and TRBJ2-2; 10 positions agree with TRBD1. The germline gives CDR1 SEHNR, CDR2 FQNEAQ (reference sequence). The V and J ends lost 3 bases and 4 bases, in that order; junction bases with no gene match: 2. This CDR3 has 15 amino acids. The CDR3 sequence is CASSFGQGVTGELFF. In DNA form, the CDR3 reads TGTGCCAGCAGCTTCGGACAGGGGGTCACCGGGGAGCTGTTTTTT.

This clonotype was detected many times. The gene calls are TRBV28 and TRBJ2-7; D may correspond to TRBD1 or TRBD2 (5 bases each). Germline V gene lookup returns CDR1 MDHEN and CDR2 SYDVKM. CDR3 length: 18 residues. V was shortened by 8 bases and J by 2 bases, with 28 bases between the two germline ends. CDR3 DNA sequence: TGTGCCAGCCGAGGGGTGCAGGGCGTTTCCCTACCCACCTACGAGCAGTACTTC. Translating gives CASRGVQGVSLPTYEQYF.

This clonotype was seen only a few times. This chain joins TRBV6-1 and TRBJ2-7, with D unresolved. With 3 bases removed from V and 3 bases from J, the gap between germline ends came to 9 bases. Germline CDR1 and CDR2: MNHNS and SASEGT. CDR3 length: 13 amino acids. The CDR3 DNA reads as TGTGCCAGCAGTGACGTTGTGCTCTACGAGCAGTACTTC. Its protein product is CASSDVVLYEQYF.

The J gene is TRBJ2-3, the V gene TRBV28; 13 bases match TRBD2. J gave up 6 bases and V 4 bases, and 13 bases lay outside the gene matches. The length of the CDR3 is 18 residues. Germline V gene sequence: CDR1 MDHEN, CDR2 SYDVKM. CDR3 nucleotide sequence: TGTGCCAGCAGTTCCTCCGTTTGGACTAGCGGGAGCTCCGATACGCAGTATTTT. This sequence encodes CASSSSVWTSGSSDTQYF.

This sequence joins TRBV9 and TRBJ1-1; no clear D gene. This CDR3 spans 14 amino acids. Germline values: CDR1 SGDLS, CDR2 YYNGEE. The ends were cut back, 0 bases at V and 5 bases at J, with 11 bases in the middle. The CDR3 spells CASSVGVRGTEAFF. For the CDR3, the DNA is TGTGCCAGCAGCGTAGGGGTTAGAGGAACTGAAGCTTTCTTT.

This clonotype was picked up one time. V usage is TRBV25-1 and J usage is TRBJ1-2; D gene ambiguous. This CDR3 has 17 amino acids. Trimming left V 0 bases short and J 1 base short, with 15 bases between. Germline V CDR1 and CDR2: MGHDK, SYGVNS. CDR3 region: CASSEYVSQKGNYGYTF. The CDR3 DNA sequence: TGTGCCAGCAGTGAATATGTCAGCCAGAAGGGTAACTATGGCTACACCTTC.

The rearrangement joins TRBV4-2 to TRBJ2-2, with 14 positions matching TRBD2. The CDR3 is made up of 19 amino acids. V shed 4 bases, J shed 7 bases, and the junction held 14 bases outside the gene matches. Germline V gene lookup returns CDR1 LGHNA and CDR2 YNFKEQ. Here the CDR3 reads CASSPTSGRARLQIGELFF. Here the CDR3 DNA reads TGTGCCAGCAGCCCGACTAGCGGGAGGGCCAGACTTCAGATCGGGGAGCTGTTTTTT.